This entry lists 18 T cell receptor beta chains sequenced from one sample in a study of T cells after yellow fever vaccination. MiXCR, applied by TCRdb to the 5' RACE reads, yields one record per CDR3 protein. The sample includes 250,000 to 350,000 distinct CDR3 sequences, 6.8% of them seen just once. The material sequenced was PBMCs, taken 35 to 50 days after the first yellow fever vaccination. The receptors here all came from a man between 18 and 35 years old who received the YFV17D yellow fever vaccine.

This clonotype has only a few counts. The genes are TRBV4-3 and TRBJ2-5; D is possibly TRBD2 (6 bases). This CDR3 has 15 residues. The germline V and J ends were trimmed by 1 base and 1 base, with 10 bases remaining between them. The germline V gene encodes CDR1 LGHNA and CDR2 YSLEER. The CDR3 DNA sequence: TGCGCCAGCAGCCAAGGAGCGGGCTTCCAAGAGACCCAGTACTTC. Its protein is CASSQGAGFQETQYF.

This clonotype was seen ten or more times. The chain recombines TRBV12-3 or TRBV12-4 with TRBJ2-3, with 7 nucleotides matching TRBD2. CDR3 length: 13 residues. The junction had 4 bases not matched to a gene; V was cut back by 6 bases and J by 4 bases. In DNA, the CDR3 is TGTGCCAGCAGCCCAAGCGGGGCAGATACGCAGTATTTT. Translation gives CASSPSGADTQYF.

The chain employs TRBV12-3 or TRBV12-4 and TRBJ1-2; weak D call: TRBD1 (6 bases). The CDR3 is 14 amino acids. The V and J ends lost 1 base and 4 bases respectively, with 10 bases between them. The CDR3 here is CASSLVPRGYGYTF. CDR3 coding DNA: TGTGCCAGCAGTTTAGTCCCCAGGGGCTATGGCTACACCTTC.

The rearrangement uses TRBV29-1 and TRBJ2-1; no firm D call. The CDR3 is 16 amino acids. Trimming cost V 0 bases and J 4 bases, with 16 bases left between them. Germline assignment: CDR1 SQVTM and CDR2 ANQGSEA. This CDR3 reads CSVEDLRANQYNEQFF. Written as DNA, the CDR3 is TGCAGCGTTGAAGATCTTAGGGCAAATCAATACAATGAGCAGTTCTTC.

This clonotype was observed many times. CDR3 loop: CATTPGDETQYF. The CDR3 region has the DNA TGTGCCACCACCCCAGGGGACGAGACCCAGTACTTC. The V and J genes are TRBV6-6 and TRBJ2-5; perhaps TRBD1 as D (6 bases). Germline CDR1 reads MNHNY; CDR2 reads SVGAGI (reference sequence). Deletions cut 10 bases from V and 5 bases from J, with 14 bases between. This CDR3 comprises 12 residues.

This sequence joins TRBV5-1 and TRBJ2-3; 8 positions agree with TRBD2. The CDR3 is 16 residues long. CDR1 is SGHRS, CDR2 YFSETQ, per germline. The V gene end was trimmed by 6 bases and the J gene end by 3 bases; junction bases not matched to a gene: 12. The CDR3 DNA sequence: TGCGCCAGCACCACCTCACGGGGGGGCAGAACAGATACGCAGTATTTT. Amino acids: CASTTSRGGRTDTQYF.

The rearrangement joins TRBV20-1 to TRBJ2-1, with a weak D call TRBD1 (6 bases). Between the trimmed V and J ends, which lost 3 bases and 6 bases, there was a span of 12 bases. Looked up from germline, CDR1 is DFQATT and CDR2 is SNEGSKA (reference sequence). This CDR3 has 13 amino acids. The CDR3 protein is CSASNRESNEQFF. CDR3 coding DNA: TGCAGTGCTAGTAACAGGGAGAGCAATGAGCAGTTCTTC.

This clonotype was seen at least ten times. The V call is TRBV29-1, the J call TRBJ2-5; D is undetermined. CDR3 size: 12 residues. Deletions cut 4 bases from V and 3 bases from J, with 9 bases between. The germline CDR1 and CDR2 sequences are SQVTM and ANQGSEA. The CDR3 here is CSVAASKETQYF. CDR3 sequence (DNA): TGCAGCGTTGCTGCTAGTAAAGAGACCCAGTACTTC.

The V and J genes are TRBV5-4 and TRBJ1-6, with D tentatively TRBD1 (5 bases). CDR3 length: 16 amino acids. The V and J ends lost 4 bases and 8 bases respectively, with 19 bases between them. Germline V gene lookup returns CDR1 SGHNT and CDR2 YYREEE (reference sequence). The CDR3 region has the DNA TGTGCCAGCAGCCCCCCGGGGGAAGTCGGATATTCACCCCTCCACTTT. The encoded protein is CASSPPGEVGYSPLHF.

Only a few counts were recorded for this clonotype. J is TRBJ1-1 and V is TRBV3-1, with 7 bases that match TRBD1. V dropped 1 base and J dropped 5; count of bases not matched to a gene: 7. Germline CDR1 and CDR2: LGHDT and YNNKEL (reference sequence). This CDR3 has 15 amino acids. The CDR3 reads CASSQGDREGTEAFF. The CDR3 nucleotides are TGTGCCAGCAGCCAAGGAGACAGGGAGGGGACTGAAGCTTTCTTT.

The sample holds a few counts of this clonotype. The chain carries TRBV5-1 and TRBJ2-3; D gene unclear. This CDR3 region has 14 residues. The germline V gene has CDR1 SGHRS and CDR2 YFSETQ. Trimming shortened V by 4 bases and J by 1 base, and 10 bases separated the two germline ends. CDR3 in DNA: TGCGCCAGCAGCCCGGGTGATGGCACAGATACGCAGTATTTT. Translated: CASSPGDGTDTQYF.

This clonotype was observed many times. V gene TRBV5-1 combines with J gene TRBJ2-1; D not resolved. Germline CDR1 and CDR2: SGHRS and YFSETQ. The CDR3 spans 13 residues. The V end lost 0 bases, the J end lost 1 base, and 2 bases lay between the germline ends. The CDR3 loop is CASSLESYNEQFF. The CDR3 region has the DNA TGCGCCAGCAGCTTGGAGTCCTACAATGAGCAGTTCTTC.

The V call is TRBV3-1, the J call TRBJ2-3; TRBD2 matches at 8 bases. The trim removed 2 bases at V and 10 bases at J, leaving 5 bases unmatched. CDR1 is LGHDT and CDR2 is YNNKEL in the germline V gene (reference sequence). The CDR3 is 13 amino acids. CDR3 nucleotides: TGTGCCAGCAGCCAAAGGGGGACTAGAGCGCAGTATTTT. Encoded protein: CASSQRGTRAQYF.

The sample holds a few counts of this clonotype. V gene TRBV5-1 combines with J gene TRBJ1-2; D perhaps matches TRBD1 (5 bases). Germline-derived CDR1 and CDR2 are SGHRS and YFSETQ. V dropped 0 bases and J dropped 2 bases, with 11 bases sitting between them. The CDR3 has 15 residues. The CDR3 loop is CASSLEVQGNYGYTF. The CDR3 DNA sequence: TGCGCCAGCAGCTTGGAGGTTCAGGGAAACTATGGCTACACCTTC.

This clonotype was seen only a few times. This rearrangement joins TRBV28 to TRBJ2-5; 9 positions agree with TRBD1. Germline V CDR1 and CDR2: MDHEN, SYDVKM. V was clipped by 6 bases and J by 4 bases; unmatched bases: 6. This CDR3 has 14 amino acids. The CDR3 is CASSGTGLGETQYF. The CDR3 coding sequence is TGTGCCAGCAGCGGGACAGGGCTAGGAGAGACCCAGTACTTC.

This clonotype occurred a few times. V gene TRBV20-1 combines with J gene TRBJ1-5; no clear D. The CDR3 has 15 residues. Germline loops: CDR1 DFQATT, CDR2 SNEGSKA (reference sequence). V was cut by 2 bases and J by 7 bases, with 18 bases left in between. CDR3 amino acids: CSARPVGRTGQPQHF. DNA for the CDR3: TGCAGTGCTAGACCGGTGGGCAGGACTGGGCAGCCCCAGCATTTT.

In this sample, this clonotype turned up a few times. CDR3 region: CASSLVTGRLTDTQYF. The CDR3 DNA reads as TGTGCCAGCAGCTTAGTGACAGGGCGTCTCACAGATACGCAGTATTTT. The chain uses TRBV7-9 and TRBJ2-3; 7 nucleotides line up with TRBD1. Germline-derived CDR1 and CDR2 are SEHNR and FQNEAQ (reference sequence). This CDR3 region has 16 residues. Trimming at V came to 1 base and at J to 2 bases, leaving 6 bases not matched to a gene.

This clonotype turned up a few times. This chain uses TRBV9 with TRBJ2-1, with D possibly being TRBD1 (6 bases). Trimming left V 4 bases short and J 9 bases short, with 20 bases between. This CDR3 is 15 amino acids long. Germline V gene data show CDR1 as SGDLS and CDR2 as YYNGEE. The CDR3 nucleotides are TGTGCCAGCAGCCCCGGTTCAGGGGTGTACGGTGAGCAGTTCTTC. It encodes CASSPGSGVYGEQFF.